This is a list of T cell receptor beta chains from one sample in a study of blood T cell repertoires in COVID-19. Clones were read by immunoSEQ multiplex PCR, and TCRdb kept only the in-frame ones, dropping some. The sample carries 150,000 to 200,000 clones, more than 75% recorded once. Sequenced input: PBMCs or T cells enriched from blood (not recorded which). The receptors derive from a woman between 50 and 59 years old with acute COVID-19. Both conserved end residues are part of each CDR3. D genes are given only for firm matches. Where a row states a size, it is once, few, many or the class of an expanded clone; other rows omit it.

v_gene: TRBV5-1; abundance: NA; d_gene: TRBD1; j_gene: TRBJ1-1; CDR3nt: TGCGCCAGCAGCTCAATACCGGGACAGGGGTACACTGAAGCTTTCTTT; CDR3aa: CASSSIPGQGYTEAFF
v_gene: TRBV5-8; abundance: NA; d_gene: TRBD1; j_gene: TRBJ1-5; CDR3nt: TGTGCCAGCAGCCCCGGACAGGGTGTACGTCAGCCCCAGCATTTT; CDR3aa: CASSPGQGVRQPQHF
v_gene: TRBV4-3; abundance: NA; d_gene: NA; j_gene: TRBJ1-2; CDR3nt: TGCGCCAGCAGCCAAGATCCGGGGGGCGTTAAAGGCTACACCTTC; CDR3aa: CASSQDPGGVKGYTF
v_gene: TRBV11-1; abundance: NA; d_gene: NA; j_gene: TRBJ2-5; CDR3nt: TGTGCCAGCAGCTACGGAGAGACCCAGTACTTC; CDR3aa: CASSYGETQYF
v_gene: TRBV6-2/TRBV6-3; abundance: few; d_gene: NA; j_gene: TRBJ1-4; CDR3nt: TGTGCCAGCAGTTCGAACTCCTACAGGGACGAGGCTGAAAAACTGTTTTTT; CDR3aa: CASSSNSYRDEAEKLFF
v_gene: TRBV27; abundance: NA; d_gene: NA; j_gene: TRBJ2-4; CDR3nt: TGTGCCAGCAGTTTACGGGTTAGCTTAGCCAAAAACATTCAGTACTTC; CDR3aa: CASSLRVSLAKNIQYF
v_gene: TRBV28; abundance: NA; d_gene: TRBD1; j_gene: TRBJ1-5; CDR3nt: TGTGCCAGCAGCATGACAGGGGGCTACTGGCCCCAGCATTTT; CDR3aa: CASSMTGGYWPQHF
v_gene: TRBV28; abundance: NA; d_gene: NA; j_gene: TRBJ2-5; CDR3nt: TGTGCCAGCAGTCCCATGGCAGGACTCCAAGAGACCCAGTACTTC; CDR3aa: CASSPMAGLQETQYF
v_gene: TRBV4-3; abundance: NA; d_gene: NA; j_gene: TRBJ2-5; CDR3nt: TGCGCCAGCAGCCAGACTAGGCAAGAGACCCAGTACTTC; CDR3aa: CASSQTRQETQYF
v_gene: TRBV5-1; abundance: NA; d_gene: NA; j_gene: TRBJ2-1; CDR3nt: TGCGCCAGCAGCTTGACAGGGGAGCAGTTCTTC; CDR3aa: CASSLTGEQFF
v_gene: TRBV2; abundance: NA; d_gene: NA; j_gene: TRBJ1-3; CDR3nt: TGTGCCAGCAGTGCCACACAGGTCTCTGGAAACACCATATATTTT; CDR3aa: CASSATQVSGNTIYF
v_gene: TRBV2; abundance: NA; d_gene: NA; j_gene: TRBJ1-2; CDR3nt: TGTGCCAGCAGTTCTGAAGGGGACTATGGCTACACCTTC; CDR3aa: CASSSEGDYGYTF
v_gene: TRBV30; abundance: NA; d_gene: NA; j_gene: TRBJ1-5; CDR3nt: TGTGCCTGGGGAGGAGGCGGCGCGGGGCCCCAGCATTTT; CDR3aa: CAWGGGGAGPQHF
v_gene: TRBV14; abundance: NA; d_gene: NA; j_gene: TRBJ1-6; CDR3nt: TGTGCCAGCAGCCAAGCCCGTCCAGGGACCTATAATTCACCCCTCCACTTT; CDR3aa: CASSQARPGTYNSPLHF
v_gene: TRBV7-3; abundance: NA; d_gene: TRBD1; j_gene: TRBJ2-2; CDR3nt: TGTGCCAGCAGCCGCGACAGGGCCCCCGGGGAGCTGTTTTTT; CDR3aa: CASSRDRAPGELFF
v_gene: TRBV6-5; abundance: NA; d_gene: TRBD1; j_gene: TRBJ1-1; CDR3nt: TGTGCCAGCAGTTACTCACAGGGGCGTTCGGCTGAAGCTTTCTTT; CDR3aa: CASSYSQGRSAEAFF
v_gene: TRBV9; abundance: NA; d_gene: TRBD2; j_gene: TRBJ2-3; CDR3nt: TGTGCCAGCAGCGTAAGGACTAGCGGGGGGTCGCAGTATTTT; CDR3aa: CASSVRTSGGSQYF
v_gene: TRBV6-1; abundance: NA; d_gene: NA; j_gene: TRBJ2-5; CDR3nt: TGTGCCAGCAGTGAAGGCATTTCTGGGGGGGAGACCCAGTACTTC; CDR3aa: CASSEGISGGETQYF
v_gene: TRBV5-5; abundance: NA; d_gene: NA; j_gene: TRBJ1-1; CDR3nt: TGTGCCAGCAGCTTGGGTAAGGACTCTCCCTCAGCTTTCTTT; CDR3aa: CASSLGKDSPSAFF
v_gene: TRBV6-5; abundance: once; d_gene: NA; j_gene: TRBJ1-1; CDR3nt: TGTGCCAGCAGTTACTCTATGAGTCGGGAAGTGGCTGAAGCTTTCTTT; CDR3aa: CASSYSMSREVAEAFF
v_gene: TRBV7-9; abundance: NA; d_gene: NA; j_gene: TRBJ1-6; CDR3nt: TGTGCCAGCAGCTTAACAGGGTATAATTCACCCCTCCACTTT; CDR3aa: CASSLTGYNSPLHF
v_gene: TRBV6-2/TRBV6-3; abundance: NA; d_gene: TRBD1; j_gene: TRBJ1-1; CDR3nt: TGTGCCAGCCGCCCACAGGGGTCGAACACTGAAGCTTTCTTT; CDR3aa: CASRPQGSNTEAFF
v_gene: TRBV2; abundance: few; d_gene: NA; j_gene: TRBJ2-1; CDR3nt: TGTGCCGGTAAAGAGTACAATGAGCAGTTCTTC; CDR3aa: CAGKEYNEQFF
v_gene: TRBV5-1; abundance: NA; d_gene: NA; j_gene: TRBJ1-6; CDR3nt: TGCGCCAGCAGCGACGGGTCTGGGGGGGATTCACCCCTCCACTTT; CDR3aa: CASSDGSGGDSPLHF
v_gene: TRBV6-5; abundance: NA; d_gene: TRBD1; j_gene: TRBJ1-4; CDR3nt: TGTGCCAGCAGCCCCGGGACAGGGGGCGAAAAACTGTTTTTT; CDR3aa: CASSPGTGGEKLFF
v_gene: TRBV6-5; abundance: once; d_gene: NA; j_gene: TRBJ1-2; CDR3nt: TGTGCCAGCAACTCGCCTTTCGGGGAGGATGGCTACACCTTC; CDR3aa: CASNSPFGEDGYTF
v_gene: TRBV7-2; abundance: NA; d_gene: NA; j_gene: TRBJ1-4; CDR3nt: TGTGCCAGCAGCTTACAGACAGGTTGGGGCGAAAAACTGTTTTTT; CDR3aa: CASSLQTGWGEKLFF
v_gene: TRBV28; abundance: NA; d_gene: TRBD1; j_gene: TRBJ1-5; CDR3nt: TGTGCCAGCTTATCCGGGACAGGGGGCGGGCAGCCCCAGCATTTT; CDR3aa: CASLSGTGGGQPQHF
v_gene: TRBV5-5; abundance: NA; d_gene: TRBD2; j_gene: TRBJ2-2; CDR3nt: TGTGCCAGCAGCTTGGGACTAGCGGGGGGCATGAACACCGGGGAGCTGTTTTTT; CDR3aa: CASSLGLAGGMNTGELFF
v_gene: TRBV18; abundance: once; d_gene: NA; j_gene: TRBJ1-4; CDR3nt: TGTGCCAGCTCACCACGGGCAGGAACCAGTGCAACTAATGAAAAACTGTTTTTT; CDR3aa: CASSPRAGTSATNEKLFF
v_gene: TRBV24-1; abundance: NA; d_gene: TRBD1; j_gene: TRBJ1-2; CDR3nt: TGTGCCACCAGTGATTCGAAAACAGGGGTCTATGGCTACACCTTC; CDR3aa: CATSDSKTGVYGYTF
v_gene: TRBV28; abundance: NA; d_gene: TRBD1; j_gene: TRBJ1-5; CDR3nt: TGTGCCAGTTCCTGGACAGGGAATCAGCCCCAGCATTTT; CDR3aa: CASSWTGNQPQHF
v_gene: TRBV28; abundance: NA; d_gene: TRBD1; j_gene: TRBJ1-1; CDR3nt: TGTGCCAGCGGGACAGAAATGAACACTGAAGCTTTCTTT; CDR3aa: CASGTEMNTEAFF
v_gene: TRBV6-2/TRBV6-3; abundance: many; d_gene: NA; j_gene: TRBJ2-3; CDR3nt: TGTGCCAGCAGTTACTCTACTAGCACAGATACGCAGTATTTT; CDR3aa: CASSYSTSTDTQYF
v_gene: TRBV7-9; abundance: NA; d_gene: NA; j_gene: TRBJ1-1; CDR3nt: TGTGCCAGCAGCTTAGTTCCAGGGCAAATAGTGGAAGCTTTCTTT; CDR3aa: CASSLVPGQIVEAFF
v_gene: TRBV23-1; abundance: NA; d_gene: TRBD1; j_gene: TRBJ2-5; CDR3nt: TGCGCCAACCACCAATCAGGGGGCGAGACCCAGTACTTC; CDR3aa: CANHQSGGETQYF